These 4 T cell receptor beta chains came from one sample sequenced in a study of blood T cell repertoires in COVID-19. TCRdb's copy holds only in-frame clones and misses some; the assay was immunoSEQ multiplex PCR. The sample holds about 74,000 clones; 90% are singletons and the top ten take about a tenth. The specimen was peripheral blood. These receptors were taken from a human donor in a cohort sampled during active COVID-19.

The V and J genes are TRBV5-6 and TRBJ2-7, with a possible D match to TRBD1 (6 bases). Germline CDR1 is SGHDT and CDR2 is YYEEEE. This CDR3 comprises 15 residues. V lost 4 bases, J lost 0 bases, and 14 bases lay in between. CDR3 bases: TGTGCCAGCAGCACCAAAAGGGGACACTCCTACGAGCAGTACTTC. Translating gives CASSTKRGHSYEQYF.

This sequence joins TRBV7-9 and TRBJ2-1, with 9 bases that match TRBD1. The CDR3 loop spans 15 amino acids. Trimming took 4 bases from V and 5 from J; bases not matched to a gene: 6. CDR1 and CDR2 (germline): SEHNR, FQNEAQ (reference sequence). The DNA for the CDR3 is TGTGCCAGCAGCTCAGGGACAGGGAGGGACAATGAGCAGTTCTTC. Translating it yields CASSSGTGRDNEQFF.

This clone was counted a single time. The V gene is TRBV28, the J gene TRBJ1-5, with 7 bases identical to TRBD1. Trimming at V came to 6 bases and at J to 6 bases, leaving 14 bases not matched to a gene. The CDR3 totals 16 residues. CDR1 is MDHEN and CDR2 is SYDVKM in the germline V gene. The CDR3 sequence is CASSLPGGGTSQPQHF. The CDR3 DNA follows: TGTGCCAGCAGCCTCCCAGGGGGAGGAACGAGTCAGCCCCAGCATTTT.

This chain joins TRBV15 and TRBJ2-7, with 7 bases lining up with TRBD2. From germline, CDR1 is LNHNV and CDR2 YYDKDF (reference sequence). The CDR3 extends over 15 amino acids. V dropped 0 bases and J dropped 3; count of bases not matched to a gene: 5. CDR3: CATSRDLGTIYEQYF. The CDR3 bases are TGTGCCACCAGCAGAGATCTTGGGACTATCTACGAGCAGTACTTC. Drawing the rest from reference TRBV15 and TRBJ2-7, the complete variable domain is DAMVIQNPRYQVTQFGKPVTLSCSQTLNHNVMYWYQQKSSQAPKLLFHYYDKDFNNEADTPDNFQSRRPNTSFCFLDIRSPGLGDTAMYLCATSRDLGTIYEQYFGPGTRLTVT.